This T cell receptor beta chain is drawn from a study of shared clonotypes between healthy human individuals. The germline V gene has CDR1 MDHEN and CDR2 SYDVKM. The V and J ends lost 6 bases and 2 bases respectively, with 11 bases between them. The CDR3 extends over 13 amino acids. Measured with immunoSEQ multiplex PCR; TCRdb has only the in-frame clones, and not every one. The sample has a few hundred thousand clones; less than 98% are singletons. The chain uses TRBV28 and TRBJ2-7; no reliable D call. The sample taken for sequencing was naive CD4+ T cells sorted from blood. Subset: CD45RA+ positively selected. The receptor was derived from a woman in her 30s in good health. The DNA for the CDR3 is TGTGCCAGCAGGCCTTCTCCCACCTACGAGCAGTACTTC. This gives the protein CASRPSPTYEQYF. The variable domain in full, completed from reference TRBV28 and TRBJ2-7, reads DVKVTQSSRYLVKRTGEKVFLECVQDMDHENMFWYRQDPGLGLRLIYFSYDVKMKEKGDIPEGYSVSREKKERFSLILESASTNQTSMYLCASRPSPTYEQYFGPGTRLTVT.